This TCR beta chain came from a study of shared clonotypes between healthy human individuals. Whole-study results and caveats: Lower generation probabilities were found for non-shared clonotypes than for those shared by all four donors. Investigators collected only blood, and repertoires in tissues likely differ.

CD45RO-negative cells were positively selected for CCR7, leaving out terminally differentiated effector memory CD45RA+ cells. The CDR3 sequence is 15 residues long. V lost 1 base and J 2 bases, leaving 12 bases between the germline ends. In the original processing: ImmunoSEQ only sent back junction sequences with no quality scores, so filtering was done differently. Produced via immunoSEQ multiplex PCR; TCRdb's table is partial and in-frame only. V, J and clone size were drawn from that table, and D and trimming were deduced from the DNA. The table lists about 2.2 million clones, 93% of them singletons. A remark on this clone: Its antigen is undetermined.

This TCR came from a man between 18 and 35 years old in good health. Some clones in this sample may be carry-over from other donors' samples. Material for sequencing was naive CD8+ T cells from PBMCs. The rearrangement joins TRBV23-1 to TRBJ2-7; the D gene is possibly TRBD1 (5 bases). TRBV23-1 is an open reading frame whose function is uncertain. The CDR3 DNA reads TGCGCCAGCAGTCAATTCACAGGTAGCACCTACGAGCAGTACTTC. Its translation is CASSQFTGSTYEQYF.